The source of this T cell receptor (beta chain) is a study of T cells in Graves' hyperthyroidism and ophthalmopathy. CDR3 length equals 16 residues. Germline trimming cut 6 bases from V and 3 bases from J; bases unmatched to any gene: 6. The germline V gene has CDR1 MNHNS and CDR2 SASEGT. This clonotype was observed many times. What was amplified from RNA transcripts were TCR beta CDR3 regions. The HTBI primer set was used in a first-round RT-PCR of the TCR CDR3. A single record per CDR3 protein comes from TCRdb applying MiXCR to the multiplex PCR reads. The sample includes 620,000 or so distinct CDR3 sequences, 13% to 15% of them seen just once.

V is TRBV6-1 and J is TRBJ1-6; 9 bases fit TRBD1. This clonotype originated in a woman aged 45-65 years with Graves' ophthalmopathy. Sequencing was carried out using blood. The CDR3 protein is CASRLLDRGYNSPLHF. CDR3 sequence (DNA): TGTGCCAGCAGATTACTGGACAGGGGCTATAATTCACCCCTCCACTTT.